This passage covers 32 T cell receptor beta chains from one sample sequenced in a study of shared clonotypes between healthy human individuals. Here immunoSEQ multiplex PCR was the method, and the copy in TCRdb shows in-frame clones only, minus some. The data show millions of clones, with over 85% seen just once and roughly 0.15% held by the top ten. Sequenced sample: naive CD4+ T cells sorted from blood. Subset of the sample: CD45RA+ positively selected. These receptors all stem from a man aged 18 to 29 in good health.

V is TRBV10-1 and J is TRBJ1-5, with D possibly TRBD1 on 5 matching bases. Germline CDR1 reads WNHNN; CDR2 reads SYGVQD (reference sequence). V was clipped by 8 bases and J by 0 bases, with 14 bases between them. The CDR3 covers 15 residues. The CDR3 spells CASGGRPYSNQPQHF. In DNA form, the CDR3 reads TGCGCCAGCGGGGGAAGGCCCTATAGCAATCAGCCCCAGCATTTT.

V and J are TRBV19 and TRBJ1-1; 11 positions agree with TRBD1. From germline, CDR1 is LNHDA and CDR2 SQIVND (reference sequence). V lost 3 bases to trimming and J lost 10 bases; unmatched junction nucleotides: 7. CDR3 length: 14 amino acids. The CDR3 reads CASSIGQGASGAFF. The DNA for the CDR3 is TGTGCCAGTAGTATTGGACAGGGGGCTTCCGGAGCTTTCTTT.

The CDR3 DNA follows: TGTGCCAGCGCAAGACTAGCGGGAGACCTCTACGAGCAGTACTTC. It translates to CASARLAGDLYEQYF. The chain uses TRBV6-5 and TRBJ2-7; 12 bases are a match to TRBD2. The CDR3 has 15 amino acids. Germline CDR1 is MNHEY and CDR2 is SVGAGI. Trimming at V came to 8 bases and at J to 3 bases, leaving 8 bases not matched to a gene.

The chain carries TRBV27 and TRBJ2-2; D is undetermined. This CDR3 has 15 amino acids. Trimming shortened V by 1 base and J by 1 base, and 7 bases separated the two germline ends. The germline V gene encodes CDR1 MNHEY and CDR2 SMNVEV (reference sequence). Written as DNA, the CDR3 is TGTGCCAGCAGTTTATGGGCGAGGAACACCGGGGAGCTGTTTTTT. Encoded protein: CASSLWARNTGELFF.

V usage is TRBV7-9 and J usage is TRBJ2-1; tentative D call: TRBD2 (5 bases). Trimming took off 8 bases at V and 10 bases at J, with 12 bases between the two ends. Germline CDR1 is SEHNR and CDR2 is FQNEAQ (reference sequence). The CDR3 totals 11 residues. CDR3 coding DNA: TGTGCCAGCTACTTACGGAGGGAGCAGTTCTTC. Protein product: CASYLRREQFF.

The chain carries TRBV7-8 and TRBJ2-2; TRBD2 matches 13 bases. Per the germline V gene, CDR1 is SGHVS and CDR2 is FQNEAQ. V dropped 4 bases and J dropped 6; count of bases not matched to a gene: 5. The CDR3 has 16 residues. In DNA, the CDR3 is TGTGCCAGCAGCTCCCGGACTAGCGGGAGCCCCGGGGAGCTGTTTTTT. Protein product: CASSSRTSGSPGELFF.

This chain joins TRBV5-1 and TRBJ2-7; D perhaps matches TRBD2 (5 bases). The V gene's germline CDR1 is SGHRS and CDR2 YFSETQ. This CDR3 region has 13 residues. The V end lost 4 bases, the J end lost 3 bases, and 11 bases lay between the germline ends. The CDR3 DNA follows: TGCGCCAGCAGCCACGGGATAGTCTACGAGCAGTACTTC. Translated, it gives CASSHGIVYEQYF. The full variable domain, completed using reference TRBV5-1 and TRBJ2-7, is KAGVTQTPRYLIKTRGQQVTLSCSPISGHRSVSWYQQTPGQGLQFLFEYFSETQRNKGNFPGRFSGRQFSNSRSEMNVSTLELGDSALYLCASSHGIVYEQYFGPGTRLTVT.

As for this clone: The same CDR3 is also encoded by other DNA sequences in this sample. This sequence joins TRBV5-1 and TRBJ2-5; 7 bases map to TRBD2. The CDR3 length is 14 residues. Germline V lookup: CDR1 SGHRS, CDR2 YFSETQ. V shed 0 bases and J 5 bases; nucleotides not matched to a gene: 4. CDR3: CASSLALGGETQYF. The CDR3 nucleotides read TGCGCCAGCAGCTTGGCTTTGGGAGGGGAGACCCAGTACTTC.

Regarding this clone: An end of the junction does not agree with germline; a read error may underlie this. The chain links TRBV7-7 to TRBJ1-6; D is unclear. The CDR3 totals 16 residues. Germline V lookup: CDR1 SSHAT, CDR2 FNYEAQ (reference sequence). CDR3 amino acids: CASSLGALYPNSPLHF. DNA for the CDR3: TGTGCTAGCAGCTTAGGAGCGCTATACCCTAATTCACCCCTCCACTTT.

The chain uses TRBV10-3 and TRBJ2-2; 8 bases fit TRBD1. The CDR3 has 15 amino acids. J was trimmed by 2 bases and V by 8 bases; bases with no gene match: 7. CDR1 and CDR2 (germline): ENHRY, SYGVKD. This CDR3 reads CAIGPGTGNTGELFF. The DNA of the CDR3 is TGTGCCATCGGTCCCGGGACAGGAAACACCGGGGAGCTGTTTTTT.

The CDR3 here is CASSLLRDHEQYF. In nucleotides, the CDR3 is TGTGCCAGCAGCTTATTAAGGGACCACGAGCAGTACTTC. V is TRBV7-9 and J is TRBJ2-7; D possibly uses TRBD1 or TRBD2 (5 bases each). This CDR3 comprises 13 residues. Trimming removed 2 bases at V and 5 bases at J, with 10 bases between. CDR1 and CDR2 from the germline V gene are SEHNR and FQNEAQ (reference sequence).

The chain combines TRBV10-3 with TRBJ2-7; D unresolved. The germline gives CDR1 ENHRY, CDR2 SYGVKD. Trimming removed 0 bases at V and 0 bases at J, with 9 bases between. The CDR3 runs 15 residues. The CDR3 sequence: CAISESGVSSYEQYF. The CDR3 nucleotides read TGTGCCATCAGTGAGTCTGGCGTGAGCTCCTACGAGCAGTACTTC.

A single count supports this clone. The chain combines TRBV7-2 with TRBJ2-3; 11 bases fit TRBD2. CDR3 length: 13 residues. Germline CDR1 and CDR2: SGHTA and FQGNSA. In DNA form, the CDR3 reads TGTGCAGGGAGACTAGCGGGGACAGATACGCAGTATTTT. Translation: CAGRLAGTDTQYF.

The chain recombines TRBV28 with TRBJ1-4; 7 nucleotides agree with TRBD1. In germline, CDR1 is MDHEN, CDR2 SYDVKM. J gave up 7 bases and V 4 bases, and 6 bases lay outside the gene matches. This CDR3 has 14 amino acids. As DNA, the CDR3 is TGTGCCAGCAGTTCGACAGGGTTAGTTGAAAAACTGTTTTTT. Its protein is CASSSTGLVEKLFF.

The chain recombines TRBV5-1 with TRBJ1-2; 7 nucleotides match TRBD1. This CDR3 region has 14 residues. V was pared by 5 bases and J by 3 bases, with 7 bases of the junction left unmatched. Germline V gene lookup returns CDR1 SGHRS and CDR2 YFSETQ. The CDR3 here is CASSLGTDYYGYTF. The CDR3 DNA reads as TGCGCCAGCAGTCTTGGGACAGATTACTATGGCTACACCTTC.

The chain combines TRBV7-9 with TRBJ2-2; D remains ambiguous. Germline lookup yields CDR1 SEHNR and CDR2 FQNEAQ (reference sequence). The CDR3 sequence is 17 residues long. Trimming removed 5 bases from V and 2 bases from J, with 18 bases in between. For the CDR3, the DNA is TGTGCCAGCAGCGCGCCACCCGGGCGGACCAACACCGGGGAGCTGTTTTTT. Its translation: CASSAPPGRTNTGELFF.

About this clone itself: Within the sample, other DNA sequences also encode this same CDR3. The chain uses TRBV27 and TRBJ2-6; possibly TRBD2 for D (5 bases). Per the germline V gene, CDR1 is MNHEY and CDR2 is SMNVEV (reference sequence). The CDR3 contains 15 residues. The V end lost 4 bases, the J end lost 0 bases, and 7 bases lay between the germline ends. CDR3 amino acids: CASSSLGSGANVLTF. CDR3 DNA: TGTGCCAGCAGTTCACTAGGCTCTGGGGCCAACGTCCTGACTTTC.

This chain links TRBV2 with TRBJ1-1; D gene uncertain. CDR3 length: 10 amino acids. CDR1 is SNHLY, CDR2 FYNNEI, per germline. V lost 8 bases and J lost 4, with 5 bases in between. The CDR3 here is CASYSTEAFF. The CDR3 DNA is TGTGCCAGCTATTCCACTGAAGCTTTCTTT.

J is TRBJ2-3 and V is TRBV2; D uncertain. V was clipped by 0 bases and J by 4 bases, with 14 bases between them. Germline CDR1 reads SNHLY; CDR2 reads FYNNEI. The CDR3 is 16 amino acids. The DNA of the CDR3 is TGTGCCAGCAGTGAAGCTGAAGCCCTTGGCGCAGATACGCAGTATTTT. It specifies CASSEAEALGADTQYF.

V usage is TRBV5-5 and J usage is TRBJ1-1; TRBD1 agrees at 8 bases. The V gene end was trimmed by 5 bases and the J gene end by 1 base; junction bases not matched to a gene: 1. The germline CDR1 and CDR2 sequences are SGHKS and YYEKEE (reference sequence). CDR3 length: 13 amino acids. CDR3 sequence: CASRDRGNTEAFF. In nucleotides, the CDR3 is TGTGCCAGCAGAGACAGGGGGAACACTGAAGCTTTCTTT.

V gene TRBV28 combines with J gene TRBJ1-5, with 10 nucleotides matching TRBD1. Germline trimming cut 6 bases from V and 11 bases from J; bases unmatched to any gene: 13. The CDR3 totals 15 residues. The germline gives CDR1 MDHEN, CDR2 SYDVKM. The CDR3 DNA reads TGTGCCAGCAGCCGAACCGGGACAGGGGAACGGGCCCAGCATTTT. Its protein is CASSRTGTGERAQHF.

The chain links TRBV18 to TRBJ1-5; 7 nucleotides line up with TRBD1. The CDR3 totals 15 residues. Germline CDR1 is KGHSH and CDR2 is LQKENI. The V gene end was trimmed by 3 bases and the J gene end by 2 bases; junction bases not matched to a gene: 4. The CDR3 spells CASSPTGNGNQPQHF. CDR3 bases: TGTGCCAGCTCACCGACAGGGAATGGCAATCAGCCCCAGCATTTT.

The genes are TRBV6-6 and TRBJ2-7; D not resolved. V lost 7 bases and J lost 4, with 20 bases in between. Germline V gene sequence: CDR1 MNHNY, CDR2 SVGAGI (reference sequence). This CDR3 is built from 15 residues. The CDR3 spells CASKGHSVETYEQYF. Here the CDR3 DNA reads TGTGCCAGCAAGGGCCACAGCGTGGAAACGTACGAGCAGTACTTC.

The chain employs TRBV7-9 and TRBJ1-3; D not certain. Trimming left V 3 bases short and J 0 bases short, with 12 bases between. There are 16 residues in the CDR3. Germline V gene lookup returns CDR1 SEHNR and CDR2 FQNEAQ (reference sequence). The CDR3 sequence: CASSFTGSTSGNTIYF. Here the CDR3 DNA reads TGTGCCAGCAGCTTTACGGGGAGTACCTCTGGAAACACCATATATTTT. The full variable domain, with the rest looked up from reference TRBV7-9 and TRBJ1-3, is DTGVSQNPRHKITKRGQNVTFRCDPISEHNRLYWYRQTLGQGPEFLTYFQNEAQLEKSRLLSDRFSAERPKGSFSTLEIQRTEQGDSAMYLCASSFTGSTSGNTIYFGEGSWLTVV.

This sequence joins TRBV10-2 and TRBJ1-1; D might be TRBD1 (6 bases). CDR1 and CDR2 from the germline V gene are WSHSY and SAAADI. Between the trimmed V and J ends, which lost 2 bases and 0 bases, there was a span of 10 bases. CDR3 size: 15 residues. Here the CDR3 reads CASSERGFMNTEAFF. The DNA of the CDR3 is TGCGCCAGCAGTGAGAGGGGGTTTATGAACACTGAAGCTTTCTTT.

The DNA of the CDR3 is TGTGCCAGCAGCTTAGTCACGACAGGGGATGGCTACACCTTC. Amino acids: CASSLVTTGDGYTF. The chain carries TRBV7-8 and TRBJ1-2, with 8 nucleotides matching TRBD1. Germline V gene sequence: CDR1 SGHVS, CDR2 FQNEAQ. The CDR3 sequence is 14 residues long. Trimming at V came to 1 base and at J to 6 bases, leaving 4 bases not matched to a gene.

The V and J genes are TRBV19 and TRBJ1-4, with D unclear. This CDR3 is 15 amino acids long. CDR1 LNHDA and CDR2 SQIVND come from the germline V gene (reference sequence). Deletions cut 5 bases from V and 9 bases from J, with 19 bases between. CDR3: CASSAPTISRQKLFF. The CDR3 DNA reads as TGTGCCAGTAGTGCACCGACCATATCTCGTCAAAAACTGTTTTTT.

The V and J genes are TRBV7-2 and TRBJ1-5; 7 bases line up with TRBD1. The CDR3 sequence is 17 residues long. Trimming removed 0 bases from V and 4 bases from J; junction bases left unmatched: 9. In germline, CDR1 is SGHTA, CDR2 FQGNSA. In nucleotides, the CDR3 is TGTGCCAGCAGCTTAGCGCGGGACAGTGGCGGGAATCAGCCCCAGCATTTT. Protein sequence: CASSLARDSGGNQPQHF.

The rearrangement links TRBV4-3 to TRBJ2-1; weak D call: TRBD2 (6 bases). CDR3 size: 15 residues. Trimming removed 0 bases from V and 5 bases from J, with 11 bases in between. Germline CDR1 reads LGHNA; CDR2 reads YSLEER. CDR3 sequence: CASSQDGGRNNEQFF. The CDR3 DNA follows: TGCGCCAGCAGCCAAGACGGGGGAAGGAACAATGAGCAGTTCTTC.

The chain has TRBV30 and TRBJ2-1; 8 bases are a match to TRBD2. CDR3 size: 16 residues. V gave up 4 bases and J gave up 2 bases; unmatched junction bases: 10. Germline V gene lookup returns CDR1 GTSNPN and CDR2 SVGIG (reference sequence). This CDR3 is CAWTKLSGGPYNEQFF. The CDR3 DNA reads as TGTGCCTGGACCAAACTAAGCGGGGGCCCCTACAATGAGCAGTTCTTC.

This chain uses TRBV5-1 with TRBJ2-7, with D tentatively TRBD1 (5 bases). Germline V gene sequence: CDR1 SGHRS, CDR2 YFSETQ. CDR3 size: 15 residues. Deletions cut 4 bases from V and 4 bases from J, with 18 bases between. The CDR3 region is CASSHGSGHGYEQYF. The DNA for the CDR3 is TGCGCCAGCAGCCATGGCTCAGGACATGGGTACGAGCAGTACTTC.

V gene TRBV7-9 combines with J gene TRBJ2-5; TRBD1 or TRBD2 may be the D gene (6 bases each). Germline-derived CDR1 and CDR2 are SEHNR and FQNEAQ (reference sequence). The CDR3 covers 14 residues. Trimming took off 4 bases at V and 5 bases at J, with 14 bases between the two ends. The CDR3 region has the DNA TGTGCCAGCAGCTGGGGGGCTAACTCGGAGACCCAGTACTTC. It translates to CASSWGANSETQYF.